This T cell receptor beta chain was profiled in a study of response to subunit inactivated influenza vaccine. TCRdb re-analysed the RT-PCR reads in MiXCR, keeping a single row per CDR3 protein. Here the sample spans roughly 550,000 distinct CDR3 sequences, approximately 20% being singletons. This clonotype was seen more than once but under ten times. CDR3 length equals 13 residues. V was pared by 6 bases and J by 9 bases, with 8 bases of the junction left unmatched. Per germline, CDR1 LNHDA and CDR2 SQIVND (reference sequence). These data were also filed under a second study, of T cells expressing NK-cell markers. That publication notes: UMIs accompanied the 5'RACE template switching by which TCR beta cDNA was made.

Sequencing was performed on CD4+ T cells sorted from PBMCs, taken 12 days after vaccination. The receptor was isolated from a middle-aged man who received an inactivated influenza vaccine. The chain joins TRBV19 to TRBJ1-5; 7 bases map to TRBD1. The CDR3 bases are TGTGCCAGTAGGGACAGGAATCCAGGGCCCCAGCATTTT. Its translation: CASRDRNPGPQHF. The whole variable domain, filled in from reference TRBV19 and TRBJ1-5, reads DGGITQSPKYLFRKEGQNVTLSCEQNLNHDAMYWYRQDPGQGLRLIYYSQIVNDFQKGDIAEGYSVSREKKESFPLTVTSAQKNPTAFYLCASRDRNPGPQHFGDGTRLSIL.